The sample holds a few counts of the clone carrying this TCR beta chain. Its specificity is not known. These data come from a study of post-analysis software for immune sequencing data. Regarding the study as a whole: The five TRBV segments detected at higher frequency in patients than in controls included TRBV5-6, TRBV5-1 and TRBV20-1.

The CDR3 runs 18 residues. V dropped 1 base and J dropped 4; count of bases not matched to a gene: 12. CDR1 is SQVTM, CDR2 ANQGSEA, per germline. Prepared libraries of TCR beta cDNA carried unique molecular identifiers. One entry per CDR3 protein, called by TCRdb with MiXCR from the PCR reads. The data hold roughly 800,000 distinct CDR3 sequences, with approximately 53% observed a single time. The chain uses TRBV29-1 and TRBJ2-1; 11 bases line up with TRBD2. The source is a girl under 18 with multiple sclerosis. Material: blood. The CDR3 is CSVEAKVAGLAVYNEQFF. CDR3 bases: TGCAGCGTTGAAGCAAAGGTTGCGGGACTAGCGGTATACAATGAGCAGTTCTTC.